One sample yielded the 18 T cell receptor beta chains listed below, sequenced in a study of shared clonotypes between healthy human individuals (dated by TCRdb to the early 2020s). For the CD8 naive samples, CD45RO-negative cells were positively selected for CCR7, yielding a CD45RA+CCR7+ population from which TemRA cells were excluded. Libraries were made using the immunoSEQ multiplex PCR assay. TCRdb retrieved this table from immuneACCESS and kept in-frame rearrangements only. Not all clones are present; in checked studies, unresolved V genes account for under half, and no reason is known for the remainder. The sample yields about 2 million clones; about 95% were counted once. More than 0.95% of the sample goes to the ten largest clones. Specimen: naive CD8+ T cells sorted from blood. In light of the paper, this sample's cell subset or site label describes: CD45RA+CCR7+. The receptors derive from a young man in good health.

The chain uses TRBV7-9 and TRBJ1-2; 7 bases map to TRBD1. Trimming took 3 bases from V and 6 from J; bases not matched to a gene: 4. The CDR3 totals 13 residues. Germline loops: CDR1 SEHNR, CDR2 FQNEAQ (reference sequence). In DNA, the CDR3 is TGTGCCAGCAGCTTTGTGGGGACAGATGGCTACACCTTC. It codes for CASSFVGTDGYTF.

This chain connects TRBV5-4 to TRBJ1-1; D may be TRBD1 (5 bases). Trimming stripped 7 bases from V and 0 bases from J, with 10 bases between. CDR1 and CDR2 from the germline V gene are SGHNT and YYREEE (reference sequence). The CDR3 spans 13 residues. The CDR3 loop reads CASGRDLNTEAFF. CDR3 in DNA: TGTGCCAGCGGACGGGACTTGAACACTGAAGCTTTCTTT.

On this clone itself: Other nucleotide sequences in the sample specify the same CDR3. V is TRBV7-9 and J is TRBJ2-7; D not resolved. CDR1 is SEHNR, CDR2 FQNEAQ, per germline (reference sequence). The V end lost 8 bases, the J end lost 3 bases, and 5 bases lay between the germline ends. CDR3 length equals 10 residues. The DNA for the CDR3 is TGTGCCAGCGGGGACTACGAGCAGTACTTC. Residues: CASGDYEQYF.

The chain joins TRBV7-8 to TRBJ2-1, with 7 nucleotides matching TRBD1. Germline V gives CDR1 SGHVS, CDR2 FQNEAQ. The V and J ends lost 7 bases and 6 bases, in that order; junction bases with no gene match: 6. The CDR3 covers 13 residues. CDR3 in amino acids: CASTLGGGNEQFF. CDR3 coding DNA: TGTGCCAGCACTTTAGGGGGCGGCAATGAGCAGTTCTTC.

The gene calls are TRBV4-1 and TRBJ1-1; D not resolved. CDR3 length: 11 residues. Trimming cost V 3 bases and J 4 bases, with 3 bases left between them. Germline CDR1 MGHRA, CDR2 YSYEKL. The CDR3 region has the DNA TGCGCCAGCAGCCATAGCACTGAAGCTTTCTTT. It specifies CASSHSTEAFF.

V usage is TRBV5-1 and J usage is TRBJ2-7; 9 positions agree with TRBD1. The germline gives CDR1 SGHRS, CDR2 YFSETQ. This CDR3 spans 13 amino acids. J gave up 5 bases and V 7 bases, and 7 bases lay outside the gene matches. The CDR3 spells CASVGTGFDEQYF. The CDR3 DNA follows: TGCGCCAGCGTCGGGACAGGGTTCGACGAGCAGTACTTC.

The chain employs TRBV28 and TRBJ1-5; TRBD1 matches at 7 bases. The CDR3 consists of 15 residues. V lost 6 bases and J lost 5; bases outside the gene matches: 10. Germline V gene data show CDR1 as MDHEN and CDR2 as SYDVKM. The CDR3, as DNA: TGTGCCAGCAGCCCCCCCGGAGGGGGCGATCAGCCCCAGCATTTT. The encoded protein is CASSPPGGGDQPQHF.

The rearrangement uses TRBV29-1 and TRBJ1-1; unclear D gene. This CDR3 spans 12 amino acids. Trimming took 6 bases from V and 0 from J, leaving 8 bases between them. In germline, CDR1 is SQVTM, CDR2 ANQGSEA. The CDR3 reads CSVPAMNTEAFF. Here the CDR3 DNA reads TGCAGCGTCCCGGCCATGAACACTGAAGCTTTCTTT.

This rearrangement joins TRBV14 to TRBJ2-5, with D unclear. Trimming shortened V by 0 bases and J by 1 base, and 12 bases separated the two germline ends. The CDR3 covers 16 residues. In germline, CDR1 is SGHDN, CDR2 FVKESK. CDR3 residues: CASSQDMIVSQETQYF. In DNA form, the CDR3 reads TGTGCCAGCAGCCAAGATATGATAGTTAGCCAAGAGACCCAGTACTTC.

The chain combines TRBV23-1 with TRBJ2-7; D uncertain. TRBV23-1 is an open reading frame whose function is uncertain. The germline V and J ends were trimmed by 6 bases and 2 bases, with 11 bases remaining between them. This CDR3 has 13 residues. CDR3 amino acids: CASRRTFPYEQYF. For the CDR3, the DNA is TGCGCCAGCAGACGCACGTTTCCCTACGAGCAGTACTTC.

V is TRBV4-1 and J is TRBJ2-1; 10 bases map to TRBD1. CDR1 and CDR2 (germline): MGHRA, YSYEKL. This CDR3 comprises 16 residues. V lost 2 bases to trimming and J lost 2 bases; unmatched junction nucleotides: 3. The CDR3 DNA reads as TGCGCCAGCAGCCAACAGGGACAGGGGCCCTACAATGAGCAGTTCTTC. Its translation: CASSQQGQGPYNEQFF.

CDR3 region: CASSSDRGEQYF. The CDR3 DNA reads TGTGCCAGCAGCTCCGACAGGGGGGAGCAGTACTTC. J is TRBJ2-7 and V is TRBV11-2; the match to TRBD1 covers 9 bases. Germline CDR1 is SGHAT and CDR2 is FQNNGV. V lost 4 bases, J lost 7 bases, and 2 bases stayed unmatched. This CDR3 spans 12 amino acids. The full variable domain, rest sourced from reference TRBV11-2 and TRBJ2-7, is EAGVAQSPRYKIIEKRQSVAFWCNPISGHATLYWYQQILGQGPKLLIQFQNNGVVDDSQLPKDRFSAERLKGVDSTLKIQPAKLEDSAVYLCASSSDRGEQYFGPGTRLTVT.

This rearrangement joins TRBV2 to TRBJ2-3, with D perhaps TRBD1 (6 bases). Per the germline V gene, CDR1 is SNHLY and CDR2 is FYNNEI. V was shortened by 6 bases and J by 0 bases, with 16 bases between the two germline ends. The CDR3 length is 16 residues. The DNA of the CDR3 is TGTGCCAGCAGCGCGGAACAGGGAGTTAGCACAGATACGCAGTATTTT. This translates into CASSAEQGVSTDTQYF.

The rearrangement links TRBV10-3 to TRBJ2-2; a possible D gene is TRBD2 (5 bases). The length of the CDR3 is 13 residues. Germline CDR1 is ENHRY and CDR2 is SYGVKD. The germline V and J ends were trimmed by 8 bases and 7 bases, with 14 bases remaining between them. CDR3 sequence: CAIQTSGIGELFF. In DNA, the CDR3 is TGTGCCATCCAAACTAGTGGCATCGGGGAGCTGTTTTTT.

This chain's CDR3 is CSVEFLGAPYEQYF. CDR3 DNA: TGCAGCGTTGAGTTCTTGGGTGCCCCCTACGAGCAGTACTTC. V and J are TRBV29-1 and TRBJ2-7; D is uncertain. Looked up from germline, CDR1 is SQVTM and CDR2 is ANQGSEA. The CDR3 sequence is 14 residues long. V lost 3 bases to trimming and J lost 2 bases, with 14 bases between them.

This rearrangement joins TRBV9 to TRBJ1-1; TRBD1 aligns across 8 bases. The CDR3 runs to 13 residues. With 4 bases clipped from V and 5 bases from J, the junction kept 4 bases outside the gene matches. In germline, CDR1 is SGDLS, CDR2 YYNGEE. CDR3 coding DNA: TGTGCCAGCAGCAGATGGGACAGGACTGAAGCTTTCTTT. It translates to CASSRWDRTEAFF.

CDR3 in amino acids: CATSREGSTSGHEQFF. For the CDR3, the DNA is TGTGCCACCAGCAGAGAGGGCTCGACTAGCGGCCATGAGCAGTTCTTC. The chain recombines TRBV15 with TRBJ2-1; 9 bases agree with TRBD2. The germline gives CDR1 LNHNV, CDR2 YYDKDF (reference sequence). The CDR3 consists of 16 residues. V lost 0 bases to trimming and J lost 8 bases; unmatched junction nucleotides: 8.

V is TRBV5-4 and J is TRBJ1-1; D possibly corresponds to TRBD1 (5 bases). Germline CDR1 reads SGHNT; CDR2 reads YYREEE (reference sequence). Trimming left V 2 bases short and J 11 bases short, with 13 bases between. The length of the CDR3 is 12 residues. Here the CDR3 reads CASSFGGLRAFF. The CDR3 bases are TGTGCCAGCAGCTTCGGGGGGTTAAGGGCTTTCTTT.